This TCR beta chain is from a study of blood T cell repertoires in COVID-19. Whole-study context: The United States, Italy and Spain supplied acute and convalescent COVID-19 samples. PBMCs, B-cell-depleted T cells, or T cells provided the cDNA or gDNA that made up the material.

Original handling: Reference gene primer amplification gave estimated nucleated cell counts. Clones were read by immunoSEQ multiplex PCR, and TCRdb kept only the in-frame ones, dropping some. That table supplies the V and J calls and clone size; D and trimming were determined from the DNA. The table has 60,000 to 90,000 clones, around 70% seen once. Germline V gene sequence: CDR1 SGHTA, CDR2 FQGTGA. The J segment lost 8 bases and the V segment lost 6 bases, leaving 5 bases of the junction unmatched. This CDR3 is built from 13 residues. This clone was found once. The rearrangement uses TRBV7-3 and TRBJ1-4; 8 nucleotides match TRBD1. This sequence originates from a man in his sixties with acute or convalescent COVID-19. Specimen: peripheral blood. The CDR3 region has the DNA TGTGCCAGCAGTTCCGGACAGGGCGAAAAACTGTTTTTT. Translating it yields CASSSGQGEKLFF.